The 20 T cell receptor beta chains below were found in one sample sequenced in a study of OX40 agonist ivuxolimab in advanced cancers. Measured with immunoSEQ multiplex PCR; TCRdb has only the in-frame clones, and not every one. The sample records 78,000 or so clones, 92% being singletons. The specimen was CD4+ or CD8+ T cells sorted from blood, collected in a trial of the OX40 agonist ivuxolimab. These TCRs come from an adult with an advanced solid tumor such as melanoma, head and neck, liver or kidney cancer.

This clone showed up just a few times. The V and J genes are TRBV19 and TRBJ1-5, with D maybe TRBD1 (5 bases). V lost 6 bases and J lost 0, with 6 bases in between. The CDR3 has 13 amino acids. Germline CDR1 reads LNHDA; CDR2 reads SQIVND (reference sequence). CDR3: CASRDTSNQPQHF. CDR3 coding DNA: TGTGCCAGTAGGGACACTAGCAATCAGCCCCAGCATTTT. Looking up the rest from reference TRBV19 and TRBJ1-5 gives the full variable domain: DGGITQSPKYLFRKEGQNVTLSCEQNLNHDAMYWYRQDPGQGLRLIYYSQIVNDFQKGDIAEGYSVSREKKESFPLTVTSAQKNPTAFYLCASRDTSNQPQHFGDGTRLSIL.

The V call is TRBV27, the J call TRBJ2-3; a weak D match, TRBD2 (6 bases). Germline CDR1 is MNHEY and CDR2 is SMNVEV (reference sequence). The CDR3 loop spans 12 amino acids. The V end lost 5 bases, the J end lost 5 bases, and 8 bases lay between the germline ends. CDR3 sequence: CASSLGGDTQYF. CDR3 nucleotides: TGTGCCAGCAGTCTGGGGGGAGATACGCAGTATTTT.

The CDR3 reads CASSSSFEQYF. The CDR3 DNA reads TGTGCCAGCAGCTCCAGTTTCGAGCAGTACTTC. The chain uses TRBV5-4 and TRBJ2-7; D is unclear. CDR1 SGHNT and CDR2 YYREEE come from the germline V gene (reference sequence). Trimming took off 3 bases at V and 6 bases at J, with 7 bases between the two ends. This CDR3 region has 11 residues.

The chain links TRBV4-2 to TRBJ2-3, with D perhaps TRBD1 (5 bases). This CDR3 spans 13 amino acids. Germline V gene lookup returns CDR1 LGHNA and CDR2 YNFKEQ. V shed 4 bases and J shed 1 base, with 6 bases lying between them. DNA for the CDR3: TGTGCCAGCAGCCGCAGGGGCACAGATACGCAGTATTTT. Residues: CASSRRGTDTQYF.

The V call is TRBV10-2, the J call TRBJ2-1, with a tentative D call TRBD1 (5 bases). Per germline, CDR1 WSHSY and CDR2 SAAADI. V was pared by 2 bases and J by 7 bases, with 15 bases between. CDR3 size: 15 residues. DNA of the CDR3: TGCGCCAGCAGTGAGGGTAGTCGGACAAGGAATGAGCAGTTCTTC. Protein: CASSEGSRTRNEQFF.

The chain joins TRBV6-6 to TRBJ1-2; weak D call: TRBD1 (5 bases). Trimming removed 7 bases from V and 1 base from J, with 16 bases in between. Germline V gene lookup returns CDR1 MNHNY and CDR2 SVGAGI (reference sequence). The CDR3 is 15 residues long. CDR3 sequence (DNA): TGTGCCAGCAAAGGGGCTGAGTTGGGTAACTATGGCTACACCTTC. Translated: CASKGAELGNYGYTF.

This clone occurred once. This chain uses TRBV5-3 with TRBJ2-7; 9 bases are shared with TRBD1. TRBV5-3 is an open reading frame whose function is uncertain. The CDR3 spans 15 residues. J was trimmed by 7 bases and V by 5 bases; bases with no gene match: 13. CDR3 loop: CARSYSGTGIMEQYF. CDR3 sequence (DNA): TGTGCCAGAAGTTACTCCGGGACAGGGATTATGGAGCAGTACTTC.

The chain combines TRBV7-2 with TRBJ2-7, with 9 nucleotides matching TRBD1. The CDR3 extends over 13 amino acids. The V and J ends lost 4 bases and 5 bases, in that order; junction bases with no gene match: 3. Germline assignment: CDR1 SGHTA and CDR2 FQGNSA. The CDR3 loop reads CASSWDRANEQYF. DNA for the CDR3: TGTGCCAGCAGCTGGGACAGGGCCAACGAGCAGTACTTC.

The rearrangement joins TRBV27 to TRBJ1-1; D may be TRBD1 (5 bases). The CDR3 spans 15 residues. Germline values: CDR1 MNHEY, CDR2 SMNVEV (reference sequence). V lost 5 bases and J 0 bases, leaving 13 bases between the germline ends. The CDR3 DNA follows: TGTGCCAGCAGTCCCCTCCGGGGCGTGAACACTGAAGCTTTCTTT. Protein product: CASSPLRGVNTEAFF.

This chain uses TRBV2 with TRBJ1-6; TRBD1 matches 8 bases. The CDR3 totals 14 residues. With 7 bases clipped from V and 7 bases from J, the junction kept 6 bases outside the gene matches. The germline V gene has CDR1 SNHLY and CDR2 FYNNEI. The CDR3 bases are TGTGCCAGCAACCCTCGACAGGGGAATTCACCCCTCCACTTT. Protein product: CASNPRQGNSPLHF.

On this clone itself: Other DNA variants within this sample encode the same CDR3. V and J are TRBV28 and TRBJ1-1; tentatively, D is TRBD1 (6 bases). V was clipped by 2 bases and J by 2 bases, with 9 bases between them. Germline values: CDR1 MDHEN, CDR2 SYDVKM. This CDR3 is 14 amino acids long. CDR3 region: CASSLGGPNTEAFF. CDR3 DNA sequence: TGTGCCAGCAGTTTAGGGGGGCCAAACACTGAAGCTTTCTTT.

The chain combines TRBV9 with TRBJ2-1, with 9 bases identical to TRBD1. V was pared by 4 bases and J by 8 bases, with 10 bases of the junction left unmatched. Germline V gives CDR1 SGDLS, CDR2 YYNGEE. The CDR3 has 15 residues. CDR3 region: CASSYFGTGLHEQFF. As DNA, the CDR3 is TGTGCCAGCAGCTATTTCGGGACAGGGTTGCATGAGCAGTTCTTC.

V and J are TRBV2 and TRBJ1-4; D call uncertain. This CDR3 region has 12 residues. The V gene lost 6 bases and the J gene lost 8 bases, with 10 bases spanning the gap. Germline CDR1 is SNHLY and CDR2 is FYNNEI. The CDR3 reads CASRDDREKLFF. The DNA for the CDR3 is TGTGCCAGCAGGGACGATAGGGAAAAACTGTTTTTT. Combining the CDR3 with reference TRBV2 and TRBJ1-4 gives the whole variable domain EPEVTQTPSHQVTQMGQEVILRCVPISNHLYFYWYRQILGQKVEFLVSFYNNEISEKSEIFDDQFSVERPDGSNFTLKIRSTKLEDSAMYFCASRDDREKLFFGSGTQLSVL.

In regard to this clone: In the same sample, other DNA sequences code for this CDR3. The V and J genes are TRBV28 and TRBJ2-1; no firm D call. This CDR3 has 13 amino acids. The V gene lost 2 bases and the J gene lost 4 bases, with 6 bases spanning the gap. Germline CDR1 MDHEN, CDR2 SYDVKM. For the CDR3, the DNA is TGTGCCAGCAGTTTAGGCTTTTACAATGAGCAGTTCTTC. It is translated as CASSLGFYNEQFF. Using reference TRBV28 and TRBJ2-1 for the parts outside the CDR3, the full variable domain is DVKVTQSSRYLVKRTGEKVFLECVQDMDHENMFWYRQDPGLGLRLIYFSYDVKMKEKGDIPEGYSVSREKKERFSLILESASTNQTSMYLCASSLGFYNEQFFGPGTRLTVL.

Here the CDR3 reads CASSLGASPQNEQFF. The CDR3 DNA is TGTGCCAGCAGCCTAGGGGCTAGCCCCCAGAATGAGCAGTTCTTC. The V and J genes are TRBV7-9 and TRBJ2-1; perhaps D is TRBD1 or TRBD2 (5 bases each). The CDR3 contains 15 residues. The germline gives CDR1 SEHNR, CDR2 FQNEAQ (reference sequence). Trimming shortened V by 5 bases and J by 7 bases, and 18 bases separated the two germline ends.

The V call is TRBV2, the J call TRBJ1-4; 9 nucleotides line up with TRBD1. Germline V CDR1 and CDR2: SNHLY, FYNNEI. V dropped 7 bases and J dropped 6; count of bases not matched to a gene: 9. This CDR3 region has 15 residues. The DNA of the CDR3 is TGTGCCAGCACTCCGGGCGGGACAGGGCATGAAAAACTGTTTTTT. Translated, it gives CASTPGGTGHEKLFF. Variable domain in full (rest from reference TRBV2 and TRBJ1-4): EPEVTQTPSHQVTQMGQEVILRCVPISNHLYFYWYRQILGQKVEFLVSFYNNEISEKSEIFDDQFSVERPDGSNFTLKIRSTKLEDSAMYFCASTPGGTGHEKLFFGSGTQLSVL.

V is TRBV19 and J is TRBJ2-6; the match to TRBD1 covers 8 bases. The CDR3 spans 18 residues. Losses at the gene ends were 2 bases for V and 0 bases for J; bases not matched to a gene: 6. Germline-derived CDR1 and CDR2 are LNHDA and SQIVND (reference sequence). CDR3 coding DNA: TGTGCCAGTAGTATAATAGGGACAGGAATCTCTGGGGCCAACGTCCTGACTTTC. It codes for CASSIIGTGISGANVLTF.

The chain employs TRBV5-4 and TRBJ2-3; TRBD2 matches 15 bases. Looked up from germline, CDR1 is SGHNT and CDR2 is YYREEE (reference sequence). This CDR3 has 18 residues. J gave up 2 bases and V 4 bases, and 8 bases lay outside the gene matches. In DNA form, the CDR3 reads TGTGCCAGCAGCCCTGGGACTAGCGGGGGGCAAAACACAGATACGCAGTATTTT. Translation gives CASSPGTSGGQNTDTQYF. The entire variable domain, with the rest obtained from reference TRBV5-4 and TRBJ2-3, is as follows: ETGVTQSPTHLIKTRGQQVTLRCSSQSGHNTVSWYQQALGQGPQFIFQYYREEENGRGNFPPRFSGLQFPNYSSELNVNALELDDSALYLCASSPGTSGGQNTDTQYFGPGTRLTVL.

V usage is TRBV5-1 and J usage is TRBJ1-4, with 9 bases fitting TRBD1. The ends lost 0 bases at V and 8 bases at J; junction bases unmatched: 2. CDR3 length: 14 amino acids. CDR1 is SGHRS and CDR2 is YFSETQ in the germline V gene. The CDR3 region is CASSLGTGEEKLFF. DNA for the CDR3: TGCGCCAGCAGCTTGGGGACAGGGGAGGAAAAACTGTTTTTT.

This rearrangement joins TRBV29-1 to TRBJ2-2, with D perhaps assigned TRBD1 or TRBD2 (5 bases each). CDR3 length: 13 amino acids. The V gene lost 4 bases and the J gene lost 3 bases, with 9 bases spanning the gap. CDR1 is SQVTM and CDR2 is ANQGSEA in the germline V gene. The CDR3 DNA reads as TGCAGCGTTGGACGGGGCTACACCGGGGAGCTGTTTTTT. As protein: CSVGRGYTGELFF.